The 25 T cell receptor beta chains reported below all come from one sample, sequenced in a study of T cells after yellow fever vaccination. Via MiXCR, TCRdb re-called the 5' RACE reads, giving one row per CDR3 protein. This table holds 300,000 to 400,000 distinct CDR3 sequences, more than 5.5% found once. The sample was PBMCs, taken 5 days after the yellow fever booster vaccination. The origin of the receptors is a man aged 25 to 40 who received the YFV17D yellow fever vaccine.

This clonotype turned up a few times. This rearrangement joins TRBV29-1 to TRBJ2-2; D gene ambiguous. Trimming removed 4 bases from V and 7 bases from J, with 10 bases in between. Germline CDR1 reads SQVTM; CDR2 reads ANQGSEA. The CDR3 contains 12 residues. The chain's CDR3 is CSVARPGGELFF. CDR3 bases: TGCAGCGTTGCCCGTCCGGGCGGGGAGCTGTTTTTT.

This clonotype was picked up a small number of times. The V gene is TRBV3-1, the J gene TRBJ2-3, with D hard to call. Trimming stripped 1 base from V and 2 bases from J, with 10 bases between. The CDR3 loop spans 15 amino acids. Germline CDR1 is LGHDT and CDR2 is YNNKEL (reference sequence). The DNA of the CDR3 is TGTGCCAGCAGCCAAGGGTACGATTACACAGATACGCAGTATTTT. Translation gives CASSQGYDYTDTQYF.

V is TRBV9 and J is TRBJ2-1; TRBD1 agrees at 10 bases. The CDR3 runs to 15 residues. V trimming: 3 bases; J trimming: 10 bases; junction bases outside the gene matches: 10. Looked up from germline, CDR1 is SGDLS and CDR2 is YYNGEE. The DNA of the CDR3 is TGTGCCAGCAGCGCTCCCGGGACAGGGGTACCGGAGCAGTTCTTC. This translates into CASSAPGTGVPEQFF.

This clonotype was observed a handful of times. The chain joins TRBV3-1 to TRBJ2-1; 8 bases line up with TRBD2. The CDR3 is 16 residues long. Germline CDR1 reads LGHDT; CDR2 reads YNNKEL (reference sequence). Trimming cost V 1 base and J 4 bases; bases outside gene matches: 6. The CDR3 DNA follows: TGTGCCAGCAGCCAAGCCCCAACTAGCGGTTACAATGAGCAGTTCTTC. Amino acid sequence: CASSQAPTSGYNEQFF.

The genes are TRBV3-1 and TRBJ2-3; maybe TRBD1 (6 bases). CDR1 and CDR2 (germline): LGHDT, YNNKEL (reference sequence). The V and J ends lost 4 bases and 4 bases respectively, with 21 bases between them. This CDR3 is 17 amino acids long. The CDR3 sequence is CASSPPQGRSEADTQYF. DNA for the CDR3: TGTGCCAGCAGCCCACCCCAGGGGCGGAGTGAAGCAGATACGCAGTATTTT.

This clonotype was recorded at least ten times. CDR3 region: CAIRGSSGSSYNEQFF. As DNA, the CDR3 is TGTGCCATCAGGGGATCTAGCGGCAGCTCCTACAATGAGCAGTTCTTC. The chain joins TRBV10-3 to TRBJ2-1, with TRBD2 matching 7 bases. J was trimmed by 0 bases and V by 6 bases; bases with no gene match: 8. This CDR3 has 16 amino acids. The germline CDR1 and CDR2 sequences are ENHRY and SYGVKD.

This clonotype was seen at least ten times. This rearrangement joins TRBV7-2 to TRBJ2-3, with D hard to call. Trimming stripped 1 base from V and 6 bases from J, with 11 bases between. CDR3 size: 14 residues. The germline V gene has CDR1 SGHTA and CDR2 FQGNSA. CDR3 protein: CASSLGRAPDTQYF. For the CDR3, the DNA is TGTGCCAGCAGCTTAGGCCGGGCCCCGGATACGCAGTATTTT.

This clonotype was seen only a few times. The chain joins TRBV4-3 to TRBJ2-7; the match to TRBD2 covers 15 bases. J gave up 4 bases and V 3 bases, and 4 bases lay outside the gene matches. The CDR3 totals 16 residues. Looked up from germline, CDR1 is LGHNA and CDR2 is YSLEER. CDR3: CASSHGLAGGEYEQYF. In nucleotides, the CDR3 is TGCGCCAGCAGCCACGGACTAGCGGGAGGGGAATACGAGCAGTACTTC.

This clonotype was recorded a few times. The chain couples TRBV5-1 to TRBJ2-2, with 9 bases matching TRBD1. Looked up from germline, CDR1 is SGHRS and CDR2 is YFSETQ. The CDR3 is 16 amino acids. Trimming removed 1 base from V and 6 bases from J; junction bases left unmatched: 7. Here the CDR3 DNA reads TGCGCCAGCAGCTTGATGGGACAGGGAACGGCCGGGGAGCTGTTTTTT. Translated: CASSLMGQGTAGELFF.

This clonotype was seen many times. The rearrangement joins TRBV29-1 to TRBJ2-2; D is undetermined. V gave up 5 bases and J gave up 0 bases, with 7 bases separating them. The germline V gene encodes CDR1 SQVTM and CDR2 ANQGSEA. The CDR3 has 13 amino acids. The CDR3 sequence is CSVCQANTGELFF. The CDR3 nucleotides read TGCAGCGTTTGTCAGGCGAACACCGGGGAGCTGTTTTTT.

This clonotype was seen a handful of times. The chain links TRBV7-2 to TRBJ2-7, with 8 bases that match TRBD2. CDR3 length equals 14 residues. The germline CDR1 and CDR2 sequences are SGHTA and FQGNSA. V lost 4 bases, J lost 1 base, and 3 bases stayed unmatched. The chain's CDR3 is CASSSSGPSYEQYF. DNA of the CDR3: TGTGCCAGCAGCTCTAGCGGGCCTTCCTACGAGCAGTACTTC.

The table lists this clonotype with a few counts. The chain is built from TRBV28 and TRBJ1-2, with D tentatively TRBD1 (6 bases). Germline V gives CDR1 MDHEN, CDR2 SYDVKM. The CDR3 spans 12 residues. The V and J ends lost 4 bases and 9 bases respectively, with 12 bases between them. For the CDR3, the DNA is TGTGCCAGCAGTTCAGACAGGCGAAGCTACACCTTC. Encoded protein: CASSSDRRSYTF.

This clonotype was detected ten times or more. The rearrangement links TRBV6-2 or TRBV6-3 to TRBJ2-7; 7 bases are shared with TRBD1. The CDR3 runs 14 residues. After removal of 6 bases from V and 0 bases from J, the junction contained 5 bases not matched to a gene. CDR1 is MNHEY, CDR2 SVGEGT, per germline. CDR3 in amino acids: CASRARDSSYEQYF. The CDR3 region has the DNA TGTGCCAGCAGAGCCCGGGACAGCTCCTACGAGCAGTACTTC.

A few counts support this clonotype. The chain employs TRBV7-2 and TRBJ2-5; 9 bases align to TRBD2. V shed 1 base and J 0 bases; nucleotides not matched to a gene: 3. CDR3 length: 16 residues. Germline CDR1 SGHTA, CDR2 FQGNSA. The DNA of the CDR3 is TGTGCCAGCAGCTTAGAACTAGCGGGCTACCAAGAGACCCAGTACTTC. Its protein is CASSLELAGYQETQYF.

This clonotype was seen more than once but under ten times. This rearrangement joins TRBV4-3 to TRBJ2-3, with D hard to call. The CDR3 is 17 amino acids. V was pared by 1 base and J by 4 bases, with 18 bases between. Germline V gene data show CDR1 as LGHNA and CDR2 as YSLEER. This chain's CDR3 is CASSQALNWVAPDTQYF. In DNA form, the CDR3 reads TGCGCCAGCAGCCAAGCCCTGAATTGGGTAGCCCCAGATACGCAGTATTTT.

The rearrangement joins TRBV2 to TRBJ1-1; D ambiguous. Trimming removed 9 bases at V and 1 base at J, with 12 bases between. The CDR3 length is 13 residues. Germline CDR1 is SNHLY and CDR2 is FYNNEI. CDR3 bases: TGTGCCAGTACAGCCGAGAAGAACACTGAAGCTTTCTTT. Its translation is CASTAEKNTEAFF.

V usage is TRBV12-5 and J usage is TRBJ2-1; 7 nucleotides line up with TRBD1. CDR1 and CDR2 (germline): LGHNT, FRNRAP. The CDR3 loop spans 13 amino acids. J gave up 8 bases and V 8 bases, and 9 bases lay outside the gene matches. The CDR3 reads CASTKGQMDEQFF. CDR3 coding DNA: TGTGCTAGTACCAAGGGACAGATGGATGAGCAGTTCTTC.

This clonotype was counted between two and nine times. The chain is built from TRBV20-1 and TRBJ2-7, with D possibly being TRBD1 (6 bases). The ends were cut back, 6 bases at V and 2 bases at J, with 17 bases in the middle. This CDR3 has 14 residues. Germline V gene sequence: CDR1 DFQATT, CDR2 SNEGSKA (reference sequence). CDR3 nucleotide sequence: TGCAGTGCCCCTACAGGGTACCGAACCTACGAGCAGTACTTC. Protein product: CSAPTGYRTYEQYF.

The V and J genes are TRBV7-2 and TRBJ2-7, with a possible D match to TRBD1 (5 bases). Trimming removed 1 base from V and 2 bases from J, with 12 bases in between. This CDR3 comprises 15 residues. Germline CDR1 and CDR2: SGHTA and FQGNSA. CDR3 region: CASSLVSGPTYEQYF. Written as DNA, the CDR3 is TGTGCCAGCAGCTTAGTATCAGGGCCAACCTACGAGCAGTACTTC.

This clonotype was seen a few times. This chain connects TRBV24-1 to TRBJ2-7, with 9 nucleotides matching TRBD2. The ends lost 7 bases at V and 3 bases at J; junction bases unmatched: 3. This CDR3 is 13 amino acids long. Per the germline V gene, CDR1 is KGHDR and CDR2 is SFDVKD. CDR3 loop: CATRASGDYEQYF. As DNA, the CDR3 is TGTGCCACCAGAGCTAGCGGGGACTACGAGCAGTACTTC.

This clonotype was found many times. The V gene is TRBV7-2, the J gene TRBJ2-2, with TRBD2 matching over 8 bases. Looked up from germline, CDR1 is SGHTA and CDR2 is FQGNSA. The trim removed 4 bases at V and 4 bases at J, leaving 5 bases unmatched. The CDR3 covers 15 residues. CDR3 loop: CASSSSGRSTGELFF. The DNA of the CDR3 is TGTGCCAGCAGCTCCAGCGGGAGATCCACCGGGGAGCTGTTTTTT. The variable domain in full, with the rest retrieved from reference TRBV7-2 and TRBJ2-2, is GAGVSQSPSNKVTEKGKDVELRCDPISGHTALYWYRQSLGQGLEFLIYFQGNSAPDKSGLPSDRFSAERTGGSVSTLTIQRTQQEDSAVYLCASSSSGRSTGELFFGEGSRLTVL.

The chain combines TRBV27 with TRBJ2-1, with D unclear. The germline CDR1 and CDR2 sequences are MNHEY and SMNVEV (reference sequence). Between the trimmed V and J ends, which lost 4 bases and 3 bases, there was a span of 13 bases. The CDR3 sequence is 15 residues long. CDR3 loop: CASSYHTGGYNEQFF. CDR3 bases: TGTGCCAGCAGTTACCATACCGGCGGCTACAATGAGCAGTTCTTC.

This clonotype was found a few times. DNA for the CDR3: TGTGCCAGCAGCTTAGACGGGAGTAGAGACGAGCAGTACTTC. It is translated as CASSLDGSRDEQYF. The chain links TRBV7-2 to TRBJ2-7, with D possibly matching TRBD2 (6 bases). Trimming removed 1 base from V and 5 bases from J, with 12 bases in between. Germline values: CDR1 SGHTA, CDR2 FQGNSA. The CDR3 sequence is 14 residues long.

The gene calls are TRBV14 and TRBJ2-1; weak D call: TRBD2 (6 bases). The germline V gene encodes CDR1 SGHDN and CDR2 FVKESK. The CDR3 extends over 15 amino acids. Trimming removed 5 bases at V and 6 bases at J, with 17 bases between. This chain's CDR3 is CASSGTHDLRNEQFF. CDR3 DNA: TGTGCCAGCAGCGGGACTCACGACTTACGCAATGAGCAGTTCTTC.

V and J are TRBV7-2 and TRBJ1-2; 7 bases are shared with TRBD1. This CDR3 spans 15 amino acids. V lost 5 bases to trimming and J lost 7 bases; unmatched junction nucleotides: 13. The germline gives CDR1 SGHTA, CDR2 FQGNSA. DNA for the CDR3: TGTGCCAGCAGCCAACATGGGGCAGGGGGTCGTGGCTACACCTTC. It specifies CASSQHGAGGRGYTF.